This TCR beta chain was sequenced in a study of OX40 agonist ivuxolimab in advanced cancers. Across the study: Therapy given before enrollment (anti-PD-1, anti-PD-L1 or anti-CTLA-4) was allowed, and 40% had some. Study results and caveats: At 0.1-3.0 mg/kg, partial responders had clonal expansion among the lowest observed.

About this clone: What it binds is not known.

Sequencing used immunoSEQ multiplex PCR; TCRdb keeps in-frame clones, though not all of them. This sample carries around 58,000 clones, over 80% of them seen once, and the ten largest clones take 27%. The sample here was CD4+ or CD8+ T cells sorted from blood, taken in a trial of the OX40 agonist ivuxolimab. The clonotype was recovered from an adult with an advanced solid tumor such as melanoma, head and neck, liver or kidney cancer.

CDR3 region: CASSQDSGLIYNEQFF. The DNA of the CDR3 is TGTGCCAGCAGCCAAGATTCAGGATTGATCTACAATGAGCAGTTCTTC. The chain combines TRBV14 with TRBJ2-1; D is uncertain. Germline assignment: CDR1 SGHDN and CDR2 FVKESK. The CDR3 covers 16 residues. The germline V and J ends were trimmed by 0 bases and 3 bases, with 12 bases remaining between them.